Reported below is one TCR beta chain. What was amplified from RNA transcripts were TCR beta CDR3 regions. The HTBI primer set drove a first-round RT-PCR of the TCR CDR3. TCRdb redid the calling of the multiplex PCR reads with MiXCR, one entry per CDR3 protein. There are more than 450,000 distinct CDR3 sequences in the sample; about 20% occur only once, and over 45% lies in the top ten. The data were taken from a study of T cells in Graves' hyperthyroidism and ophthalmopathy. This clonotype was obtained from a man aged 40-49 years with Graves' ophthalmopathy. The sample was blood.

The CDR3 loop is CASSQTGSEKLFF. CDR3 nucleotide sequence: TGTGCCAGCAGCCAGACTGGTAGTGAAAAACTGTTTTTT. J is TRBJ1-4 and V is TRBV3-1, with no clear D. The length of the CDR3 is 13 residues. From germline, CDR1 is LGHDT and CDR2 YNNKEL (reference sequence). The V and J ends lost 3 bases and 7 bases respectively, with 9 bases between them.